One and the same sample provided the 14 T cell receptor beta chains below, sequenced in a study of blood T cell repertoires in COVID-19. Libraries were prepared by immunoSEQ multiplex PCR; TCRdb keeps only in-frame clonotypes and omits some of them. The sample holds around 200,000 clones, around 84% seen once. Input material: peripheral blood. The receptors originated from a woman of 80 years or more with acute or convalescent COVID-19.

V is TRBV19 and J is TRBJ2-7, with 10 positions matching TRBD2. Looked up from germline, CDR1 is LNHDA and CDR2 is SQIVND (reference sequence). Trimming cost V 3 bases and J 3 bases; bases outside gene matches: 5. The CDR3 length is 15 residues. The CDR3 sequence is CASSILASGSYEQYF. As DNA, the CDR3 is TGTGCCAGTAGTATCCTCGCTAGCGGGAGCTACGAGCAGTACTTC.

The rearrangement links TRBV4-1 to TRBJ2-3; 7 bases agree with TRBD2. The CDR3 sequence is 16 residues long. V dropped 0 bases and J dropped 4; count of bases not matched to a gene: 7. Germline V lookup: CDR1 MGHRA, CDR2 YSYEKL. The CDR3 sequence: CASSQDWGLYADTQYF. CDR3 nucleotides: TGCGCCAGCAGCCAAGATTGGGGACTATATGCAGATACGCAGTATTTT.

The J gene is TRBJ2-5, the V gene TRBV30; 9 nucleotides agree with TRBD1. Germline CDR1 reads GTSNPN; CDR2 reads SVGIG (reference sequence). Unmatched junction bases numbered 17, after V lost 3 bases and J lost 9 bases. This CDR3 region has 16 residues. The CDR3: CAWSLMRGQGEGAQYF. CDR3 DNA sequence: TGTGCCTGGAGCCTAATGAGGGGACAGGGTGAGGGGGCCCAGTACTTC.

This rearrangement joins TRBV7-2 to TRBJ1-6; 9 bases are shared with TRBD1. V dropped 1 base and J dropped 9; count of bases not matched to a gene: 1. The CDR3 loop spans 14 amino acids. Germline loops: CDR1 SGHTA, CDR2 FQGNSA. The CDR3 region is CASSLGQGGSPLHF. The CDR3 region has the DNA TGTGCCAGCAGCTTAGGACAGGGGGGTTCACCCCTCCACTTT.

This sequence joins TRBV27 and TRBJ1-2; D is possibly TRBD1 (6 bases). V lost 2 bases and J 6 bases, leaving 13 bases between the germline ends. This CDR3 spans 14 amino acids. The germline gives CDR1 MNHEY, CDR2 SMNVEV (reference sequence). CDR3 in DNA: TGTGCCAGCAGTTTAGTGGGGGCGCATGATGGCTACACCTTC. Amino acid sequence: CASSLVGAHDGYTF.

V and J are TRBV27 and TRBJ2-1; TRBD1 matches 7 bases. Germline-derived CDR1 and CDR2 are MNHEY and SMNVEV (reference sequence). This CDR3 has 13 residues. V lost 5 bases to trimming and J lost 8 bases; unmatched junction nucleotides: 6. This chain's CDR3 is CASSLQGVDEQFF. In nucleotides, the CDR3 is TGTGCCAGCAGTCTTCAGGGGGTGGATGAGCAGTTCTTC.

The V and J genes are TRBV19 and TRBJ2-7, with 11 nucleotides matching TRBD2. The CDR3 consists of 20 residues. V shed 3 bases, J shed 0 bases, and the junction held 16 bases outside the gene matches. Germline V lookup: CDR1 LNHDA, CDR2 SQIVND (reference sequence). CDR3 residues: CASSIDRRAASGRPSYEQYF. The CDR3 region has the DNA TGTGCCAGTAGTATTGACAGAAGGGCGGCTAGCGGGAGGCCCTCCTACGAGCAGTACTTC.

The chain joins TRBV9 to TRBJ1-2; 10 nucleotides match TRBD1. Trimming at V came to 4 bases and at J to 5 bases, leaving 11 bases not matched to a gene. Germline V CDR1 and CDR2: SGDLS, YYNGEE. CDR3 size: 16 residues. The CDR3 coding sequence is TGTGCCAGCAGCATGACGGGACAGGGGATCCCGTATGGCTACACCTTC. It yields the protein CASSMTGQGIPYGYTF.

The chain is built from TRBV10-3 and TRBJ1-5; 7 positions match TRBD1. CDR1 and CDR2 (germline): ENHRY, SYGVKD. Trimming at V came to 6 bases and at J to 6 bases, leaving 8 bases not matched to a gene. This CDR3 has 14 residues. Written as DNA, the CDR3 is TGTGCCATCAGCCCCGGGACAGCTGGTCAGCCCCAGCATTTT. This encodes CAISPGTAGQPQHF.

The gene calls are TRBV18 and TRBJ2-3; D not resolved. Germline-derived CDR1 and CDR2 are KGHSH and LQKENI. CDR3 length: 14 amino acids. V was cut by 3 bases and J by 6 bases, with 13 bases left in between. The CDR3, as DNA: TGTGCCAGCTCACCGGTCAGGAATTACGATACGCAGTATTTT. Translated, it gives CASSPVRNYDTQYF.

A single count supports this clone. This chain uses TRBV5-1 with TRBJ1-6; 9 bases are a match to TRBD1. The CDR3 covers 16 residues. Germline loops: CDR1 SGHRS, CDR2 YFSETQ. The V and J ends lost 0 bases and 7 bases, in that order; junction bases with no gene match: 5. The CDR3 sequence is CASSLGQGVLNSPLHF. DNA of the CDR3: TGCGCCAGCAGCTTGGGACAGGGGGTCCTCAATTCACCCCTCCACTTT.

V gene TRBV18 combines with J gene TRBJ1-1, with D hard to call. Trimming pared 4 bases from V and 6 bases from J, leaving 9 bases between. Per the germline V gene, CDR1 is KGHSH and CDR2 is LQKENI. This CDR3 is built from 12 residues. The CDR3 nucleotides read TGTGCCAGCTCACTCGTGAGGGCTGAAGCTTTCTTT. As protein: CASSLVRAEAFF.

V usage is TRBV18 and J usage is TRBJ2-7; TRBD1 might be the D (5 bases). This CDR3 spans 13 amino acids. The ends were cut back, 1 base at V and 3 bases at J, with 7 bases in the middle. CDR1 and CDR2 from the germline V gene are KGHSH and LQKENI. In DNA form, the CDR3 reads TGTGCCAGCTCACCACAGGGGAACTACGAGCAGTACTTC. It is translated as CASSPQGNYEQYF.

CDR3 sequence (DNA): TGTGCCAGCAGCTCCTTGAGGGGGGAGCAGTTCTTC. Residues: CASSSLRGEQFF. V is TRBV7-9 and J is TRBJ2-1; weak D call: TRBD1 (6 bases). CDR1 is SEHNR and CDR2 is FQNEAQ in the germline V gene (reference sequence). The CDR3 is made up of 12 amino acids. Trimming shortened V by 4 bases and J by 10 bases, and 11 bases separated the two germline ends.